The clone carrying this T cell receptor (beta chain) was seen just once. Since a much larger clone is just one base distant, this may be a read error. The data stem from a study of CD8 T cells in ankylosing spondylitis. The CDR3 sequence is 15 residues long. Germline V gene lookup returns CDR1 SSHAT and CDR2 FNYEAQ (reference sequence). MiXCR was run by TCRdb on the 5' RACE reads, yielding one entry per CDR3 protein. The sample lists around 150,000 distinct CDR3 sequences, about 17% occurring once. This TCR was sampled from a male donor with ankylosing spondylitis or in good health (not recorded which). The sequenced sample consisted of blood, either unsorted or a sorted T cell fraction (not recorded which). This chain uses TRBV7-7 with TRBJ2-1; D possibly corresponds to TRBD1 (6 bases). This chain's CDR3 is CASSRTVDSYNQQFF. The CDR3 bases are TGTGCCAGCAGCCGGACAGTAGACTCCTACAATCAGCAGTTCTTC.